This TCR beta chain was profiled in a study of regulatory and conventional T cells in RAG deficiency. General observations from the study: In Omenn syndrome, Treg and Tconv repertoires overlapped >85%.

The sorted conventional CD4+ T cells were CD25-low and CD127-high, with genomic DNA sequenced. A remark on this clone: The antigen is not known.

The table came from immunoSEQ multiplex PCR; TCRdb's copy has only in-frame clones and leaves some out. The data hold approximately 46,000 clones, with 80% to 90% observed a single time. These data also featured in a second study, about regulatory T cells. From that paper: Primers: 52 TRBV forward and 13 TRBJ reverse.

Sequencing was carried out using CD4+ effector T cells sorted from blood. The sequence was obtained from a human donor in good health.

This CDR3 reads CASSLGTIFGYTF. In DNA, the CDR3 is TGTGCCAGCAGCTTAGGCACAATATTTGGCTACACCTTC. The chain links TRBV11-3 to TRBJ1-2; D is unclear. CDR1 SGHNT and CDR2 YENEEA come from the germline V gene. V lost 1 base to trimming and J lost 7 bases, with 10 bases between them. The CDR3 spans 13 residues.